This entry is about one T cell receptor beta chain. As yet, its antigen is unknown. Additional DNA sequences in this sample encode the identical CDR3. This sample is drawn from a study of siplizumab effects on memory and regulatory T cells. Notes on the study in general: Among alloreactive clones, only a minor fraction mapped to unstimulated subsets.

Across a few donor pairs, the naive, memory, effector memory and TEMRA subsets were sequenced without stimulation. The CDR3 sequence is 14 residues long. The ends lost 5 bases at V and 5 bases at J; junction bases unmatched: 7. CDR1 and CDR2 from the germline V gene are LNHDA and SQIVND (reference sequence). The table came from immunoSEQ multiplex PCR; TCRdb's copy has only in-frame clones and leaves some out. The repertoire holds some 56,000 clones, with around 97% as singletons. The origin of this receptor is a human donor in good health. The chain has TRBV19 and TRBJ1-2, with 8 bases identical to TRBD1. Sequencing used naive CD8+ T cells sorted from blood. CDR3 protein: CASSFQGATYGYTF. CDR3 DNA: TGTGCCAGTAGTTTCCAGGGGGCAACGTATGGCTACACCTTC.